This entry lists 2 T cell receptor beta chains sequenced from one sample in a study of shared clonotypes between healthy human individuals. The repertoire was sequenced with immunoSEQ multiplex PCR; TCRdb's copy has only in-frame clones and lacks some. The sample yields 2,500,000 or so clones, more than 80% seen once. Input material: naive CD4+ T cells sorted from blood. The sample's subset: CD45RA+ positively selected. These receptors were obtained from a young man in good health.

The chain joins TRBV13 to TRBJ2-1; 13 nucleotides match TRBD2. Looked up from germline, CDR1 is PRHDT and CDR2 is FYEKMQ (reference sequence). After removal of 5 bases from V and 9 bases from J, the junction contained 10 bases not matched to a gene. CDR3 length equals 16 residues. The CDR3 is CASSPRTSGSFIEQFF. The DNA for the CDR3 is TGTGCCAGCAGCCCCCGGACTAGCGGGAGCTTCATTGAGCAGTTCTTC.

This sequence joins TRBV7-2 and TRBJ2-1; D is undetermined. The CDR3 loop spans 12 amino acids. Trimming cost V 6 bases and J 9 bases, with 12 bases left between them. Germline CDR1 SGHTA, CDR2 FQGNSA. CDR3 bases: TGTGCCAGCAGATTATCACTCGGTGAGCAGTTCTTC. This encodes CASRLSLGEQFF.